Listed below are T cell receptor beta chains from one sample, sequenced in a study of cytomegalovirus exposure and HLA in healthy donors. Assay used: immunoSEQ multiplex PCR; TCRdb lists only in-frame clones, some missing. In the table there are around 200,000 clones, around 88% of which are singletons. Material for sequencing was PBMCs. All receptors derive from a woman younger than 30 in good health and CMV-seronegative. The CDR3 runs from the conserved cysteine through the conserved F or W. A D gene is named only where the DNA matches it firmly. Not all rows give a size; the values are once, few, many and, for expanded clones, a class.

13	-	TRBJ1-1	-	TRBV11-3	TGTGCCAGCAGCTTCCGCAGGAACACTGAAGCTTTCTTT	CASSFRRNTEAFF
12	TRBD1	TRBJ1-2	-	TRBV5-8	TGTGCCAGCAGCCGAGGACAGGGGGTCTACACCTTC	CASSRGQGVYTF
19	-	TRBJ1-2	once	TRBV7-9	TGTGCCAGCAGCTTAGTGTCCCGTCGATGGGCAATTCCTAACTATGGCTACACCTTC	CASSLVSRRWAIPNYGYTF
11	-	TRBJ1-2	-	TRBV6-5	TGTGCCAGCAGTCTAGGGGTTGGCTACACCTTC	CASSLGVGYTF
17	TRBD2	TRBJ2-1	-	TRBV2	TGTGCCAGCAGGGCAGAACTAGCGGGAGTTAAGTACAATGAGCAGTTCTTC	CASRAELAGVKYNEQFF
14	TRBD1	TRBJ1-5	-	TRBV6-1	TGTGCCAGCAGAGACAGGGGGAGCAATCAGCCCCAGCATTTT	CASRDRGSNQPQHF
14	TRBD1	TRBJ2-7	few	TRBV27	TGTGCCAGCAGTTCGACAGGGAGCTCCTACGAGCAGTACTTC	CASSSTGSSYEQYF
13	-	TRBJ1-5	-	TRBV27	TGTGCCAGCAGCTGGACAGCCGATCAGCCCCAGCATTTT	CASSWTADQPQHF
15	TRBD1	TRBJ1-6	-	TRBV4-3	TGCGCCAGCAGCCAAGCGACAGGGGGAGATTCACCCCTCCACTTT	CASSQATGGDSPLHF
15	-	TRBJ2-2	-	TRBV9	TGTGCCAGCAGCGTAAGCTCCTACTACACCGGGGAGCTGTTTTTT	CASSVSSYYTGELFF
16	TRBD1	TRBJ1-4	-	TRBV5-1	TGCGCCAGCAGCCCCTTAGGACAGGGAGGATTAGAAAAACTGTTTTTT	CASSPLGQGGLEKLFF
19	-	TRBJ2-1	-	TRBV19	TGTGCCAGTAGTAACAGGGTTGGTGGGGGGGTTAGCTCCTACAATGAGCAGTTCTTC	CASSNRVGGGVSSYNEQFF
12	-	TRBJ1-1	few	TRBV5-1	TGCGCCAGCAGATCCGGGGGTGGTGGAGCTTTCTTT	CASRSGGGGAFF
17	TRBD2	TRBJ2-7	-	TRBV2	TGTGCCAGCAGTGACCCTCTGGCGGGAGGGCTCTCCTACGAGCAGTACTTC	CASSDPLAGGLSYEQYF
16	TRBD1	TRBJ2-4	-	TRBV5-1	TGCGCCAGCAGACGGGACAGTTTTCCGCTCTGGGACATTCAGTACTTC	CASRRDSFPLWDIQYF
15	TRBD1	TRBJ1-5	-	TRBV27	TGTGCCAGCAGTCGGATAGGACAGGTCAATCAGCCCCAGCATTTT	CASSRIGQVNQPQHF
12	-	TRBJ1-6	-	TRBV4-2	TGTGCCAGCAGCCAAGACTTCCAGTCCCTCCACTTT	CASSQDFQSLHF
15	TRBD2	TRBJ2-7	-	TRBV27	TGTGCCAGCAGTTGGAGCGCGGGAGCTTCCTACGAGCAGTACTTC	CASSWSAGASYEQYF
14	TRBD1	TRBJ2-1	-	TRBV19	TGTGCCAGTAGTATAGGCGACAGGGGCAATGAGCAGTTCTTC	CASSIGDRGNEQFF
15	-	TRBJ1-5	-	TRBV2	TGTGCCAGCAGAGCGGAAGGTACAAGCAATCAGCCCCAGCATTTT	CASRAEGTSNQPQHF
15	-	TRBJ2-7	once	TRBV11-2	TGTGCCAGCAGCGTTAGCCCGGGACACCTATACGAGCAGTACTTC	CASSVSPGHLYEQYF
17	-	TRBJ2-3	-	TRBV19	TGTGCCAGTAGGTCCCGATTAGTTTCAGGGGCCACAGATACGCAGTATTTT	CASRSRLVSGATDTQYF
15	TRBD1	TRBJ1-5	few	TRBV4-3	TGCGCCAGCAGCCAGGGACGGGACAGGAATCAGCCCCAGCATTTT	CASSQGRDRNQPQHF
14	-	TRBJ2-3	few	TRBV5-1	TGCGCCAGCAGCTTGGGGGGCAGGGTGGATACGCAGTATTTT	CASSLGGRVDTQYF
15	TRBD2	TRBJ2-5	-	TRBV13	TGTGCCAGCAGCTCCATTGGACTAGCGGGTGGGACCCAGTACTTC	CASSSIGLAGGTQYF
17	TRBD1	TRBJ2-7	-	TRBV14	TGTGCCAGCAGCCAAATTACAGGGGGCGTCCGAATCTACGAGCAGTACTTC	CASSQITGGVRIYEQYF
17	TRBD1	TRBJ2-2	-	TRBV5-1	TGCGCCAGCAGCGCGGACAGGGGAATGTCCAACACCGGGGAGCTGTTTTTT	CASSADRGMSNTGELFF
13	-	TRBJ2-7	-	TRBV9	TGTGCCAGCAGCGCAGGACAGAGCTACGAGCAGTACTTC	CASSAGQSYEQYF
14	-	TRBJ1-1	once	TRBV19	TGTGCCAGTAGTCGAAGACAGGCAGCGCATGAAGCTTTCTTT	CASSRRQAAHEAFF
13	-	TRBJ1-5	-	TRBV4-2	TGTGCCAGCTCCTCGGGGGGTAGTCAGCCCCAGCATTTT	CASSSGGSQPQHF
14	-	TRBJ2-7	-	TRBV4-3	TGCGCCAGCAGCCAAGGATCCCCGGTATACGAGCAGTACTTC	CASSQGSPVYEQYF
12	TRBD1	TRBJ2-7	-	TRBV19	TGTGCCAGTAGCTTCCAGGGGGACGAGCAGTACTTC	CASSFQGDEQYF
16	TRBD2	TRBJ2-5	-	TRBV27	TGTGCCAGCAGTCTCGGGACTAGCGGTTTTAGAGAGACCCAGTACTTC	CASSLGTSGFRETQYF
15	TRBD1	TRBJ2-7	-	TRBV5-4	TGTGCCAGCAGTTTGACAGGGGGCGCAGTCAACGAGCAGTACTTC	CASSLTGGAVNEQYF
17	TRBD1	TRBJ1-4	-	TRBV11-2	TGTGCCAGCAGCCCTCCCGACAGGGTTTTAACTAATGAAAAACTGTTTTTT	CASSPPDRVLTNEKLFF
15	TRBD1	TRBJ2-7	-	TRBV6-1	TGTGCCAGCAGTGAGGGGCGACAGGGGCTAAGCGAGCAGTACTTC	CASSEGRQGLSEQYF
17	TRBD2	TRBJ2-5	few	TRBV5-4	TGTGCCAGCAGCTTCCCTGGGGGGGCGGGAGGCGCTGAGACCCAGTACTTC	CASSFPGGAGGAETQYF